The 18 T cell receptor beta chains in this list originate from one sample, sequenced in a study of early T cells in non-severe SARS-CoV-2 infection. TCRdb reprocessed the 5' RACE reads with MiXCR, giving one entry per CDR3 protein. In the table there are about 64,000 distinct CDR3 sequences, under 15% of which are singletons. Sequencing input: whole blood. Receptors originate from an adult who was a healthcare worker with PCR-confirmed SARS-CoV-2 infection or an uninfected control (not recorded which).

The V gene is TRBV20-1, the J gene TRBJ1-4; no firm D call. V gave up 5 bases and J gave up 6 bases, with 7 bases separating them. This CDR3 comprises 11 residues. Germline CDR1 reads DFQATT; CDR2 reads SNEGSKA (reference sequence). The CDR3 DNA reads as TGCAGTGCTGGGAAAGATGAAAAACTGTTTTTT. It yields the protein CSAGKDEKLFF.

This clonotype has just a few counts. V is TRBV12-3 or TRBV12-4 and J is TRBJ2-3; 8 bases are shared with TRBD2. The CDR3 has 14 residues. J was trimmed by 1 base and V by 8 bases; bases with no gene match: 5. CDR3: CASGELAGTDTQYF. CDR3 nucleotide sequence: TGTGCCAGCGGAGAACTAGCGGGCACAGATACGCAGTATTTT.

This clonotype turned up a few times. The chain links TRBV11-3 to TRBJ2-1, with TRBD2 identical over 10 bases. V was clipped by 0 bases and J by 5 bases; unmatched bases: 7. Germline lookup yields CDR1 SGHNT and CDR2 YENEEA. CDR3 length equals 17 residues. CDR3 in amino acids: CASSLESSGGLNNEQFF. In DNA form, the CDR3 reads TGTGCCAGCAGCTTAGAGAGTAGCGGGGGGCTGAACAATGAGCAGTTCTTC.

The V gene is TRBV3-1, the J gene TRBJ1-1, with TRBD1 identical over 7 bases. The germline gives CDR1 LGHDT, CDR2 YNNKEL (reference sequence). With V trimmed by 5 bases and J by 11 bases, 8 bases remained unmatched. This CDR3 has 12 amino acids. CDR3 amino acids: CASSSGQVDAFF. The CDR3 DNA reads TGTGCCAGCAGCTCCGGACAGGTGGACGCTTTCTTT. The whole variable domain, remainder taken from reference TRBV3-1 and TRBJ1-1, is DTAVSQTPKYLVTQMGNDKSIKCEQNLGHDTMYWYKQDSKKFLKIMFSYNNKELIINETVPNRFSPKSPDKAHLNLHINSLELGDSAVYFCASSSGQVDAFFGQGTRLTVV.

Ten or more counts support this clonotype. V and J are TRBV2 and TRBJ2-3, with 7 bases fitting TRBD2. This CDR3 region has 15 residues. The J segment lost 1 base and the V segment lost 5 bases, leaving 6 bases of the junction unmatched. Germline assignment: CDR1 SNHLY and CDR2 FYNNEI. The CDR3 spells CASSPIAGRTDTQYF. The CDR3, as DNA: TGTGCCAGCAGTCCTATAGCGGGTCGCACAGATACGCAGTATTTT.

The chain uses TRBV7-6 and TRBJ2-7; the D call may be TRBD1 or TRBD2 (6 bases each). V was trimmed by 4 bases and J by 5 bases, leaving 12 bases between them. CDR1 and CDR2 from the germline V gene are SGHVS and FNYEAQ. The CDR3 totals 13 residues. In DNA, the CDR3 is TGTGCCAGCAGCTCGAGTGGGGGGCACGAGCAGTACTTC. Protein product: CASSSSGGHEQYF.

This clonotype was seen repeatedly, ten times or more. As DNA, the CDR3 is TGCAGTGCTAGGTTCGGCGACAGCAATCAGCCCCAGCATTTT. Amino acid sequence: CSARFGDSNQPQHF. The chain links TRBV20-1 to TRBJ1-5; D gene ambiguous. V lost 3 bases to trimming and J lost 1 base, with 10 bases between them. The germline CDR1 and CDR2 sequences are DFQATT and SNEGSKA (reference sequence). The CDR3 has 14 amino acids.

Only a few counts were recorded for this clonotype. The V gene is TRBV2, the J gene TRBJ2-3; 8 nucleotides match TRBD1. The CDR3 extends over 16 amino acids. Germline values: CDR1 SNHLY, CDR2 FYNNEI. V shed 0 bases, J shed 5 bases, and the junction held 7 bases outside the gene matches. CDR3 loop: CASSEALTGVQDTQYF. The CDR3 coding sequence is TGTGCCAGCAGTGAAGCCTTGACAGGGGTGCAAGATACGCAGTATTTT.

This clonotype was recorded many times. The chain combines TRBV19 with TRBJ2-5; 10 positions agree with TRBD2. Looked up from germline, CDR1 is LNHDA and CDR2 is SQIVND (reference sequence). This CDR3 contains 16 residues. The J segment lost 3 bases and the V segment lost 5 bases, leaving 9 bases of the junction unmatched. The CDR3 region is CASSADTGTSEETQYF. CDR3 nucleotide sequence: TGTGCCAGTAGTGCAGATACCGGGACTAGCGAAGAGACCCAGTACTTC.

CDR3 bases: TGCGCCAGCAGTGATTGGGACGGACCTCTCAATCAGCCCCAGCATTTT. Encoded protein: CASSDWDGPLNQPQHF. The V gene is TRBV10-2, the J gene TRBJ1-5; D perhaps matches TRBD1 (5 bases). This CDR3 region has 16 residues. V was pared by 3 bases and J by 3 bases, with 15 bases between. CDR1 WSHSY and CDR2 SAAADI come from the germline V gene.

This clonotype was seen many times. V is TRBV11-2 and J is TRBJ2-1; D is uncertain. The CDR3 runs 13 residues. Trimming took 1 base from V and 9 from J, leaving 10 bases between them. Looked up from germline, CDR1 is SGHAT and CDR2 is FQNNGV. DNA of the CDR3: TGTGCCAGCAGCTTAGGGGTGGCTGGTGAGCAGTTCTTC. It is translated as CASSLGVAGEQFF.

J is TRBJ1-4 and V is TRBV5-1; possible D gene TRBD1, 5 bases. The V end lost 0 bases, the J end lost 7 bases, and 10 bases lay between the germline ends. From germline, CDR1 is SGHRS and CDR2 YFSETQ. The CDR3 covers 14 residues. As DNA, the CDR3 is TGCGCCAGCAGCTTGGCCTTGGGGGGTGAAAAACTGTTTTTT. Translated, it gives CASSLALGGEKLFF. The variable domain in full, with the rest retrieved from reference TRBV5-1 and TRBJ1-4, is KAGVTQTPRYLIKTRGQQVTLSCSPISGHRSVSWYQQTPGQGLQFLFEYFSETQRNKGNFPGRFSGRQFSNSRSEMNVSTLELGDSALYLCASSLALGGEKLFFGSGTQLSVL.

The chain has TRBV6-1 and TRBJ1-2; possibly TRBD1 for D (6 bases). V lost 2 bases and J 8 bases, leaving 24 bases between the germline ends. Germline lookup yields CDR1 MNHNS and CDR2 SASEGT. The CDR3 contains 17 residues. CDR3 bases: TGTGCCAGCAGTGAATCGCTACGGGACACTCTTGTGGAGGGCTACACCTTC. As protein: CASSESLRDTLVEGYTF.

In this sample, this clonotype turned up a few times. The chain couples TRBV6-5 to TRBJ2-7, with 8 bases aligning to TRBD1. V was pared by 6 bases and J by 6 bases, with 10 bases of the junction left unmatched. This CDR3 is built from 14 residues. Germline V lookup: CDR1 MNHEY, CDR2 SVGAGI. In DNA, the CDR3 is TGTGCCAGCAGCCCCTCGGGACAGGTCGGCGAGCAGTACTTC. This encodes CASSPSGQVGEQYF.

This clonotype occurred many times. CDR3 DNA sequence: TGTGCCAGCAGTTTATTATCCAGCCCCTACGAGCAGTACTTC. Its protein is CASSLLSSPYEQYF. V usage is TRBV28 and J usage is TRBJ2-7; D unresolved. Germline V gene data show CDR1 as MDHEN and CDR2 as SYDVKM. The CDR3 covers 14 residues. Trimming removed 1 base from V and 2 bases from J, with 9 bases in between. The entire variable domain, with the rest obtained from reference TRBV28 and TRBJ2-7, is as follows: DVKVTQSSRYLVKRTGEKVFLECVQDMDHENMFWYRQDPGLGLRLIYFSYDVKMKEKGDIPEGYSVSREKKERFSLILESASTNQTSMYLCASSLLSSPYEQYFGPGTRLTVT.

This clonotype was counted many times. The chain has TRBV7-2 and TRBJ2-3, with 8 nucleotides matching TRBD1. V trimming: 3 bases; J trimming: 6 bases; junction bases outside the gene matches: 5. CDR1 and CDR2 from the germline V gene are SGHTA and FQGNSA. This CDR3 contains 14 residues. CDR3 in DNA: TGTGCCAGCAGCTTTGGACAGGGCAGCGATACGCAGTATTTT. This sequence encodes CASSFGQGSDTQYF.

The sample holds many counts of this clonotype. This chain uses TRBV6-2 or TRBV6-3 with TRBJ1-5; D is unresolved. Trimming pared 2 bases from V and 5 bases from J, leaving 10 bases between. This CDR3 comprises 14 residues. Germline-derived CDR1 and CDR2 are MNHEY and SVGEGT. The DNA for the CDR3 is TGTGCCAGCAGTTACCCGGACGCCTATCAGCCCCAGCATTTT. This codes for CASSYPDAYQPQHF.

This clonotype was counted a few times. CDR3 region: CASSPGGGGNTGELFF. The CDR3 bases are TGCGCCAGCAGCCCCGGAGGGGGCGGGAACACCGGGGAGCTGTTTTTT. The V call is TRBV5-1, the J call TRBJ2-2; D perhaps matches TRBD1 (7 bases). Germline CDR1 and CDR2: SGHRS and YFSETQ. V was cut by 4 bases and J by 1 base, with 14 bases left in between. This CDR3 region has 16 residues. Full variable domain (remainder filled in from reference TRBV5-1 and TRBJ2-2): KAGVTQTPRYLIKTRGQQVTLSCSPISGHRSVSWYQQTPGQGLQFLFEYFSETQRNKGNFPGRFSGRQFSNSRSEMNVSTLELGDSALYLCASSPGGGGNTGELFFGEGSRLTVL.